This TCR beta chain was obtained from a study of technical replicates of blood from a handful of donors. This CDR3 spans 15 amino acids. V gave up 5 bases and J gave up 6 bases; unmatched junction bases: 9. The germline V gene encodes CDR1 MNHEY and CDR2 SMNVEV (reference sequence). Clones were sequenced by immunoSEQ multiplex PCR, and TCRdb holds only the in-frame ones, with some missing. The data hold 87,000 or so clones, with more than 85% observed a single time. The sequencing input was T cells isolated from PBMCs. The chain carries TRBV27 and TRBJ1-5, with 8 bases fitting TRBD1. The TCR was taken from a human donor in good health. For the CDR3, the DNA is TGTGCCAGCAGTGTCGACAGGGGAGCTTTTCAGCCCCAGCATTTT. It translates to CASSVDRGAFQPQHF.